This TCR beta chain was retrieved from a study of control samples from healthy donors and cancer patients. The repertoire was sequenced with immunoSEQ multiplex PCR; TCRdb's copy has only in-frame clones and lacks some. The sample lists fewer than 200,000 clones, about 94% occurring once. This clone was recorded once. The CDR3 is 13 residues long. Germline values: CDR1 LGHNT, CDR2 FRNRAP. V gave up 5 bases and J gave up 4 bases, with 11 bases separating them. The TCR originated in a woman aged 55-69 years in good health. The source material was blood. The chain links TRBV12-5 to TRBJ1-2, with D perhaps TRBD1 (5 bases). The DNA for the CDR3 is TGTGCTAGTGGTCTCCAAGACAGCTATGGCTACACCTTC. It yields the protein CASGLQDSYGYTF. Using reference TRBV12-5 and TRBJ1-2 for the parts outside the CDR3, the full variable domain is DARVTQTPRHKVTEMGQEVTMRCQPILGHNTVFWYRQTMMQGLELLAYFRNRAPLDDSGMPKDRFSAEMPDATLATLKIQPSEPRDSAVYFCASGLQDSYGYTFGSGTRLTVV.